The 32 T cell receptor beta chains presented below share a single source sample, sequenced in a study of blood T cell repertoires in COVID-19. Clones were sequenced by immunoSEQ multiplex PCR, and TCRdb holds only the in-frame ones, with some missing. Of 400,000 to 500,000 clones in the sample, 70% to 90% were seen once. The specimen sequenced was PBMCs or T cells enriched from blood (not recorded which). All receptors come from a woman between 18 and 29 years old who had been exposed to COVID-19.

The chain uses TRBV27 and TRBJ2-7; 15 bases agree with TRBD2. In germline, CDR1 is MNHEY, CDR2 SMNVEV (reference sequence). The trim removed 4 bases at V and 1 base at J, leaving 5 bases unmatched. The CDR3 has 17 residues. CDR3 amino acids: CASSSWTSGGASYEQYF. The DNA of the CDR3 is TGTGCCAGCAGTTCGTGGACTAGCGGGGGGGCGTCCTACGAGCAGTACTTC.

The chain carries TRBV24-1 and TRBJ2-1; no firm D call. Trimming pared 7 bases from V and 0 bases from J, leaving 9 bases between. The germline V gene encodes CDR1 KGHDR and CDR2 SFDVKD. The CDR3 runs to 14 residues. CDR3 region: CATSENPSYNEQFF. DNA for the CDR3: TGTGCCACCAGCGAGAACCCCTCCTACAATGAGCAGTTCTTC.

The rearrangement uses TRBV12-3 or TRBV12-4 and TRBJ1-1; D is possibly TRBD1 (5 bases). The CDR3 consists of 11 residues. V was shortened by 8 bases and J by 11 bases, with 15 bases between the two germline ends. CDR3 loop: CASSQGTRAFF. The CDR3 DNA follows: TGTGCCAGCTCTCAAGGGACTAGGGCTTTCTTT.

V gene TRBV9 combines with J gene TRBJ2-7, with D possibly being TRBD1 (5 bases). Germline V gene data show CDR1 as SGDLS and CDR2 as YYNGEE. The CDR3 is 16 amino acids. Trimming pared 3 bases from V and 4 bases from J, leaving 20 bases between. The CDR3 bases are TGTGCCAGCAGCGCGACAGTGCAGGGTGGCCCATACGAGCAGTACTTC. As protein: CASSATVQGGPYEQYF.

This chain joins TRBV2 and TRBJ2-3; D not resolved. The CDR3 runs to 15 residues. Trimming removed 0 bases at V and 0 bases at J, with 7 bases between. CDR1 is SNHLY and CDR2 is FYNNEI in the germline V gene. The CDR3 DNA follows: TGTGCCAGCAGTGAAGCTTGGGCTAGCACAGATACGCAGTATTTT. Its translation is CASSEAWASTDTQYF.

This rearrangement joins TRBV4-1 to TRBJ1-1; D uncertain. This CDR3 has 17 amino acids. V lost 1 base and J 0 bases, leaving 15 bases between the germline ends. In germline, CDR1 is MGHRA, CDR2 YSYEKL. DNA for the CDR3: TGCGCCAGCAGCCAAGTACTTTCACCCCCGATGAACACTGAAGCTTTCTTT. It translates to CASSQVLSPPMNTEAFF.

The rearrangement joins TRBV20-1 to TRBJ2-7, with 9 bases matching TRBD2. This CDR3 has 14 residues. The ends lost 3 bases at V and 5 bases at J; junction bases unmatched: 8. The germline V gene has CDR1 DFQATT and CDR2 SNEGSKA (reference sequence). DNA for the CDR3: TGCAGTGCTAGTCATAGCGGGAGTACCCACGAGCAGTACTTC. This encodes CSASHSGSTHEQYF.

CDR3 nucleotide sequence: TGTGCCGGAGGAGCAGGGGGGACTGAAGCTTTCTTT. It codes for CAGGAGGTEAFF. The chain combines TRBV28 with TRBJ1-1; 7 positions match TRBD1. Germline V gene data show CDR1 as MDHEN and CDR2 as SYDVKM. CDR3 length: 12 amino acids. V gave up 11 bases and J gave up 5 bases; unmatched junction bases: 8.

This chain links TRBV5-4 with TRBJ2-5; weak D call: TRBD2 (6 bases). CDR1 and CDR2 from the germline V gene are SGHNT and YYREEE (reference sequence). CDR3 length: 13 amino acids. V was cut by 4 bases and J by 5 bases, with 12 bases left in between. This CDR3 reads CASSTGSSETQYF. CDR3 coding DNA: TGTGCCAGCAGCACCGGGAGTTCTGAGACCCAGTACTTC.

This clone has only one observation. The chain links TRBV4-1 to TRBJ2-1, with 8 bases matching TRBD2. The ends lost 4 bases at V and 9 bases at J; junction bases unmatched: 14. Germline loops: CDR1 MGHRA, CDR2 YSYEKL. CDR3 size: 16 residues. The chain's CDR3 is CASSRVGLGRGGEQFF. The CDR3 DNA sequence: TGCGCCAGCAGCCGAGTGGGACTAGGTCGGGGGGGTGAGCAGTTCTTC.

The CDR3 region has the DNA TGCAGCGTTGAAGGGGACAGACATGAGGCCAAAAACATTCAGTACTTC. Amino acid sequence: CSVEGDRHEAKNIQYF. The chain has TRBV29-1 and TRBJ2-4; 7 bases are a match to TRBD1. The germline CDR1 and CDR2 sequences are SQVTM and ANQGSEA. The CDR3 is made up of 16 amino acids. Germline trimming cut 1 base from V and 1 base from J; bases unmatched to any gene: 7.

The table lists this clone with a count of one. The chain links TRBV4-3 to TRBJ2-4; TRBD2 might be the D (6 bases). CDR1 and CDR2 from the germline V gene are LGHNA and YSLEER. This CDR3 contains 16 residues. The ends were cut back, 4 bases at V and 5 bases at J, with 18 bases in the middle. The CDR3 DNA is TGCGCCAGCAGCCTGCAGGTACCGCCGGGGGAAAACATTCAGTACTTC. Protein: CASSLQVPPGENIQYF.

The CDR3 is CASSRTPNTEAFF. The CDR3 nucleotides are TGTGCCAGCAGCCGGACACCTAACACTGAAGCTTTCTTT. V gene TRBV28 combines with J gene TRBJ1-1; TRBD1 might be the D (5 bases). CDR3 length equals 13 residues. CDR1 MDHEN and CDR2 SYDVKM come from the germline V gene. V shed 6 bases and J shed 2 bases, with 10 bases lying between them.

J is TRBJ1-2 and V is TRBV27; no reliable D call. Germline loops: CDR1 MNHEY, CDR2 SMNVEV (reference sequence). The CDR3 extends over 13 amino acids. Trimming removed 2 bases at V and 5 bases at J, with 9 bases between. The CDR3 reads CASSLTQYYGYTF. The CDR3 DNA is TGTGCCAGCAGTTTAACGCAGTATTATGGCTACACCTTC.

This chain uses TRBV28 with TRBJ1-5; the D gene is possibly TRBD1 (5 bases). The CDR3 has 15 residues. Germline V gives CDR1 MDHEN, CDR2 SYDVKM. With 0 bases removed from V and 5 bases from J, the gap between germline ends came to 11 bases. The chain's CDR3 is CASSLWGRADQPQHF. The DNA of the CDR3 is TGTGCCAGCAGTTTATGGGGCAGGGCCGATCAGCCCCAGCATTTT.

Written as DNA, the CDR3 is TGTGCCAGCTCTAGCGGGAGGTTCTACGAGCAGTACTTC. This encodes CASSSGRFYEQYF. The chain is built from TRBV28 and TRBJ2-7, with 11 nucleotides matching TRBD2. The CDR3 contains 13 residues. The V segment lost 8 bases and the J segment 3 bases; nucleotides outside the gene matches: 3. The germline V gene has CDR1 MDHEN and CDR2 SYDVKM. Looking up the rest from reference TRBV28 and TRBJ2-7 gives the full variable domain: DVKVTQSSRYLVKRTGEKVFLECVQDMDHENMFWYRQDPGLGLRLIYFSYDVKMKEKGDIPEGYSVSREKKERFSLILESASTNQTSMYLCASSSGRFYEQYFGPGTRLTVT.

This rearrangement joins TRBV5-1 to TRBJ2-7; D may be TRBD1 (6 bases). CDR3 length equals 16 residues. Trimming took off 0 bases at V and 3 bases at J, with 16 bases between the two ends. CDR1 and CDR2 from the germline V gene are SGHRS and YFSETQ. The CDR3 reads CASSLATGHAGYEQYF. The CDR3 region has the DNA TGCGCCAGCAGCTTGGCTACGGGACACGCTGGCTACGAGCAGTACTTC.

The chain links TRBV5-1 to TRBJ1-1; the D is unclear. V dropped 2 bases and J dropped 1 base, with 6 bases sitting between them. Per the germline V gene, CDR1 is SGHRS and CDR2 is YFSETQ. The CDR3 sequence is 13 residues long. The CDR3 DNA is TGCGCCAGCAGCTTTGTCAAGAACACTGAAGCTTTCTTT. Its translation is CASSFVKNTEAFF. The variable domain in full, completed from reference TRBV5-1 and TRBJ1-1, reads KAGVTQTPRYLIKTRGQQVTLSCSPISGHRSVSWYQQTPGQGLQFLFEYFSETQRNKGNFPGRFSGRQFSNSRSEMNVSTLELGDSALYLCASSFVKNTEAFFGQGTRLTVV.

The chain is built from TRBV7-9 and TRBJ2-7; 7 bases match TRBD1. Germline CDR1 is SEHNR and CDR2 is FQNEAQ (reference sequence). The J segment lost 5 bases and the V segment lost 5 bases, leaving 0 bases of the junction unmatched. The CDR3 is 11 residues long. The CDR3: CASSTGDEQYF. CDR3 bases: TGTGCCAGCAGCACAGGGGACGAGCAGTACTTC.

The rearrangement links TRBV19 to TRBJ2-5; 10 bases match TRBD2. The V gene's germline CDR1 is LNHDA and CDR2 SQIVND (reference sequence). With 5 bases clipped from V and 2 bases from J, the junction kept 8 bases outside the gene matches. The CDR3 contains 16 residues. The CDR3 nucleotides read TGTGCCAGTAGTCCCCGACTAGCGGGTCCACAAGAGACCCAGTACTTC. It yields the protein CASSPRLAGPQETQYF. The variable domain in full, with the rest retrieved from reference TRBV19 and TRBJ2-5, is DGGITQSPKYLFRKEGQNVTLSCEQNLNHDAMYWYRQDPGQGLRLIYYSQIVNDFQKGDIAEGYSVSREKKESFPLTVTSAQKNPTAFYLCASSPRLAGPQETQYFGPGTRLLVL.

This clone occurred once. This sequence joins TRBV7-2 and TRBJ2-1; TRBD2 matches 7 bases. There are 12 residues in the CDR3. V lost 1 base to trimming and J lost 10 bases; unmatched junction nucleotides: 1. Germline V lookup: CDR1 SGHTA, CDR2 FQGNSA. CDR3: CASSLGLAEQFF. The CDR3 nucleotides are TGTGCCAGCAGCTTAGGACTAGCCGAGCAGTTCTTC. The whole variable domain, remainder taken from reference TRBV7-2 and TRBJ2-1, is GAGVSQSPSNKVTEKGKDVELRCDPISGHTALYWYRQSLGQGLEFLIYFQGNSAPDKSGLPSDRFSAERTGGSVSTLTIQRTQQEDSAVYLCASSLGLAEQFFGPGTRLTVL.

V gene TRBV10-3 combines with J gene TRBJ2-1, with a weak D call TRBD2 (5 bases). Germline CDR1 ENHRY, CDR2 SYGVKD. The CDR3 loop spans 16 amino acids. Trimming cost V 3 bases and J 4 bases, with 16 bases left between them. DNA for the CDR3: TGTGCCATCAGTGATCTCGGGAATGTCGGGTACAATGAGCAGTTCTTC. Its protein product is CAISDLGNVGYNEQFF.

In this sample, this clone turned up once. The gene calls are TRBV7-2 and TRBJ2-5, with D uncertain. The V gene's germline CDR1 is SGHTA and CDR2 FQGNSA. CDR3 length equals 14 residues. Trimming shortened V by 5 bases and J by 5 bases, and 15 bases separated the two germline ends. The CDR3 is CASSPPPKSETQYF. Here the CDR3 DNA reads TGTGCCAGCAGCCCTCCCCCCAAGAGTGAGACCCAGTACTTC.

This chain links TRBV10-3 with TRBJ1-6; D gene uncertain. In germline, CDR1 is ENHRY, CDR2 SYGVKD. There are 13 residues in the CDR3. The ends were cut back, 2 bases at V and 8 bases at J, with 7 bases in the middle. The CDR3 sequence: CAISEGADSPLHF. CDR3 coding DNA: TGTGCCATCAGTGAGGGAGCAGATTCACCCCTCCACTTT.

The chain has TRBV27 and TRBJ2-2; 7 bases are a match to TRBD2. The CDR3 consists of 16 residues. The V segment lost 4 bases and the J segment 4 bases; nucleotides outside the gene matches: 9. CDR1 and CDR2 from the germline V gene are MNHEY and SMNVEV (reference sequence). The DNA of the CDR3 is TGTGCCAGCAGTTCCGGGACTAATCCTATCACCGGGGAGCTGTTTTTT. This sequence encodes CASSSGTNPITGELFF.

V and J are TRBV27 and TRBJ2-3, with D possibly TRBD2 on 6 matching bases. Germline assignment: CDR1 MNHEY and CDR2 SMNVEV (reference sequence). Trimming shortened V by 5 bases and J by 4 bases, and 13 bases separated the two germline ends. The CDR3 spans 14 residues. The CDR3 reads CASSPRLVSDTQYF. As DNA, the CDR3 is TGTGCCAGCAGTCCACGACTAGTTTCAGATACGCAGTATTTT.

The rearrangement links TRBV12-3 or TRBV12-4 to TRBJ2-1; D is possibly TRBD2 (5 bases). This CDR3 contains 11 residues. Trimming cost V 5 bases and J 8 bases, with 7 bases left between them. CDR3: CASSLGDEQFF. Here the CDR3 DNA reads TGTGCCAGCAGTCTCGGGGATGAGCAGTTCTTC.

The CDR3 sequence is CASSFNGANEKLFF. The CDR3 DNA sequence: TGTGCCAGCAGTTTTAACGGAGCTAATGAAAAACTGTTTTTT. This sequence joins TRBV28 and TRBJ1-4; D ambiguous. V lost 3 bases and J 3 bases, leaving 8 bases between the germline ends. The CDR3 loop spans 14 amino acids. The germline gives CDR1 MDHEN, CDR2 SYDVKM.

This clone was observed once. V is TRBV20-1 and J is TRBJ2-7; TRBD1 aligns across 7 bases. J lost 0 bases, V lost 3 bases, and 8 bases had no gene match. The CDR3 spans 15 residues. The germline CDR1 and CDR2 sequences are DFQATT and SNEGSKA (reference sequence). CDR3 sequence: CSASPDRTPSYEQYF. The CDR3 DNA reads as TGCAGTGCTAGTCCGGACAGGACGCCCTCCTACGAGCAGTACTTC.

With respect to this clone: Other nucleotide sequences from this sample produce the same CDR3. The genes are TRBV3-1 (or the pseudogene TRBV3-2) and TRBJ2-6; 7 bases are a match to TRBD2. The CDR3 loop spans 16 amino acids. Losses at the gene ends were 3 bases for V and 0 bases for J; bases not matched to a gene: 2. Germline lookup yields CDR1 LGHDT and CDR2 YNNKEL (reference sequence). This CDR3 is CASSQGGGSGANVLTF. The CDR3 DNA is TGTGCCAGCAGCCAGGGGGGGGGCTCTGGGGCCAACGTCCTGACTTTC.

The V call is TRBV10-2, the J call TRBJ2-3; 7 positions match TRBD2. CDR1 and CDR2 from the germline V gene are WSHSY and SAAADI. V shed 8 bases, J shed 6 bases, and the junction held 5 bases outside the gene matches. The CDR3 loop spans 12 amino acids. As DNA, the CDR3 is TGCGCCAGCGGCGGGAGCAGGGATACGCAGTATTTT. It is translated as CASGGSRDTQYF.

V is TRBV9 and J is TRBJ2-3; D is uncertain. The CDR3 covers 12 residues. Germline CDR1 and CDR2: SGDLS and YYNGEE. V lost 0 bases and J 5 bases, leaving 4 bases between the germline ends. The CDR3 reads CASSVALDTQYF. The CDR3 coding sequence is TGTGCCAGCAGCGTAGCTTTAGATACGCAGTATTTT. The full variable domain, rest sourced from reference TRBV9 and TRBJ2-3, is DSGVTQTPKHLITATGQRVTLRCSPRSGDLSVYWYQQSLDQGLQFLIQYYNGEERAKGNILERFSAQQFPDLHSELNLSSLELGDSALYFCASSVALDTQYFGPGTRLTVL.